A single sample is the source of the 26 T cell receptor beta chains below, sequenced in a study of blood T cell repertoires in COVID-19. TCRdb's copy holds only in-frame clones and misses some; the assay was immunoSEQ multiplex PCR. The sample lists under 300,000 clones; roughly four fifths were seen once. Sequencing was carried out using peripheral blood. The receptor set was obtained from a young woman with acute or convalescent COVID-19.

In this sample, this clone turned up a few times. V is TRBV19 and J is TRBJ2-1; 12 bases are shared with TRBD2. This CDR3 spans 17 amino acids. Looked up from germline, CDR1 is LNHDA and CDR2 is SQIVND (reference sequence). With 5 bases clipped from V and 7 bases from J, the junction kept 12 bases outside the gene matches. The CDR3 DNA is TGTGCCAGTAGTGATCCTAGCGGGAGGGCCGAGGGGAATGAGCAGTTCTTC. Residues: CASSDPSGRAEGNEQFF.

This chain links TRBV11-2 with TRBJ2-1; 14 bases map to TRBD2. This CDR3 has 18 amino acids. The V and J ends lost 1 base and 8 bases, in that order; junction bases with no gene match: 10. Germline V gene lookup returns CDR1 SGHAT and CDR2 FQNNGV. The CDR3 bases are TGTGCCAGCAGCTTAGGTAGACTAGCGGGAGGGCCTAGGGATGAGCAGTTCTTC. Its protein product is CASSLGRLAGGPRDEQFF.

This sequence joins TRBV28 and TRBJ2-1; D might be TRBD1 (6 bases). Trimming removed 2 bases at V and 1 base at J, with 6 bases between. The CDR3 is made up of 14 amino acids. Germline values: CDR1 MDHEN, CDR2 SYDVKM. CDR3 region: CASSLQGSYNEQFF. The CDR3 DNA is TGTGCCAGCAGTTTACAGGGGTCCTACAATGAGCAGTTCTTC.

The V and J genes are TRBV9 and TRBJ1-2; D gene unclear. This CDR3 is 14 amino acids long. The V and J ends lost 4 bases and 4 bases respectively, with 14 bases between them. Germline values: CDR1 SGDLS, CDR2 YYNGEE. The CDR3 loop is CASSSILPGYGYTF. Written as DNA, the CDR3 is TGTGCCAGCAGCTCAATACTACCGGGCTATGGCTACACCTTC. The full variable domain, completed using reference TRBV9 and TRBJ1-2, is DSGVTQTPKHLITATGQRVTLRCSPRSGDLSVYWYQQSLDQGLQFLIQYYNGEERAKGNILERFSAQQFPDLHSELNLSSLELGDSALYFCASSSILPGYGYTFGSGTRLTVV.

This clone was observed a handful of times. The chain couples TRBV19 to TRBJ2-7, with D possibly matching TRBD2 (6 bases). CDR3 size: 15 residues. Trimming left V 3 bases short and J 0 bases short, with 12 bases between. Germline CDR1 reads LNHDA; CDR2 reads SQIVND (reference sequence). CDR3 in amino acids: CASSMGEDGSYEQYF. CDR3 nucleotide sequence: TGTGCCAGTAGTATGGGGGAGGACGGCTCCTACGAGCAGTACTTC. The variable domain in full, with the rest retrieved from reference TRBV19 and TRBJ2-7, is DGGITQSPKYLFRKEGQNVTLSCEQNLNHDAMYWYRQDPGQGLRLIYYSQIVNDFQKGDIAEGYSVSREKKESFPLTVTSAQKNPTAFYLCASSMGEDGSYEQYFGPGTRLTVT.

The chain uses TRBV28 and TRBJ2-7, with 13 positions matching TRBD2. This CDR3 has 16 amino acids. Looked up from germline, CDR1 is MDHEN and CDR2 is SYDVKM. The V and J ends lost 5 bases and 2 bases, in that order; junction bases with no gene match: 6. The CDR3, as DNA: TGTGCCAGCAGTGGGGGGACTAGCGGGGAGGCCTACGAGCAGTACTTC. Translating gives CASSGGTSGEAYEQYF.

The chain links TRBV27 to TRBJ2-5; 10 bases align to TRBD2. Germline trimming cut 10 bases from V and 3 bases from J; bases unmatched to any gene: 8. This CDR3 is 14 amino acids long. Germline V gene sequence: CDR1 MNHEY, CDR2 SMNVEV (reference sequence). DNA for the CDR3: TGTGCCACCCGAACTGGACTAGCGGAAGAGACCCAGTACTTC. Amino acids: CATRTGLAEETQYF.

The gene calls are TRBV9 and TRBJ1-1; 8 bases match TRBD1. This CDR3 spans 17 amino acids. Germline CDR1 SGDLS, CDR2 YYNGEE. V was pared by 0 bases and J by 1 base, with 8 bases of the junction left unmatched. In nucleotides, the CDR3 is TGTGCCAGCAGCGTAGGCAGGGGGCTCAAACCGAACACTGAAGCTTTCTTT. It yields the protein CASSVGRGLKPNTEAFF.

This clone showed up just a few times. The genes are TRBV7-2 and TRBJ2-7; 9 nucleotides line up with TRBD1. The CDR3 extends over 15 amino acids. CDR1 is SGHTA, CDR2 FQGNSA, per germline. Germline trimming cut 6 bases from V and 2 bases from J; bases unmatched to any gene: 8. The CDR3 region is CASSRLDRGTYEQYF. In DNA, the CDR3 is TGTGCCAGCAGTCGACTAGACAGGGGGACCTACGAGCAGTACTTC.

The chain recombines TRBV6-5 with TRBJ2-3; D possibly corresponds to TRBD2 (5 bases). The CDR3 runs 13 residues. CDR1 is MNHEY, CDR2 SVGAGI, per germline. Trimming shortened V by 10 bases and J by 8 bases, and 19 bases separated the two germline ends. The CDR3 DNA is TGTGCCACCAGGACTTATAACCGGGGTACGCAGTATTTT. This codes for CATRTYNRGTQYF.

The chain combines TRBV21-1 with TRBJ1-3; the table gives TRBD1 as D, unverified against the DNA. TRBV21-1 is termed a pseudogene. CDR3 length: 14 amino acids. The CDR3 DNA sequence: TGTGCCAGCAGAGGGACAGGGGCACGAAACACCATATATTTT. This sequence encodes CASRGTGARNTIYF.

This CDR3 reads CASAGVGDFEQYF. The CDR3 DNA sequence: TGTGCCAGCGCGGGGGTGGGAGATTTCGAGCAGTACTTC. V usage is TRBV7-8 and J usage is TRBJ2-7; 7 nucleotides align to TRBD2. This CDR3 contains 13 residues. V trimming: 8 bases; J trimming: 6 bases; junction bases outside the gene matches: 10. Germline lookup yields CDR1 SGHVS and CDR2 FQNEAQ.

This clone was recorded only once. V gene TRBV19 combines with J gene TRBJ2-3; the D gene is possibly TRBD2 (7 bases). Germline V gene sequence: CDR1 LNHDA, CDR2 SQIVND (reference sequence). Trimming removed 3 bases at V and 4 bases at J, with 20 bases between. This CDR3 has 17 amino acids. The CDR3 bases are TGTGCCAGTAGTATCCGGGGGGCTAGTGACTTGGCAGATACGCAGTATTTT. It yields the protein CASSIRGASDLADTQYF.

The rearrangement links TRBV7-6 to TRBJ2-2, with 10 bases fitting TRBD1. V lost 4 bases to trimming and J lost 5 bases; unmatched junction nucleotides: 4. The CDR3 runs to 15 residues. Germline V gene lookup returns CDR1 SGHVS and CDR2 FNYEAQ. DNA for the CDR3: TGTGCCAGCAGCTCTGGACAGGGGGGGACCGGGGAGCTGTTTTTT. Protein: CASSSGQGGTGELFF. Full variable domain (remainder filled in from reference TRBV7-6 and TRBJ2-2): GAGVSQSPRYKVTKRGQDVALRCDPISGHVSLYWYRQALGQGPEFLTYFNYEAQQDKSGLPNDRFSAERPEGSISTLTIQRTEQRDSAMYRCASSSGQGGTGELFFGEGSRLTVL.

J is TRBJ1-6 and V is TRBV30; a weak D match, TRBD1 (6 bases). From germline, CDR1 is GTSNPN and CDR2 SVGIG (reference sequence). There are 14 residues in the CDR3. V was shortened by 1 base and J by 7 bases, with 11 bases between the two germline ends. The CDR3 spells CAWSAQGWNSPLHF. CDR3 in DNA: TGTGCCTGGAGTGCCCAGGGGTGGAATTCACCCCTCCACTTT.

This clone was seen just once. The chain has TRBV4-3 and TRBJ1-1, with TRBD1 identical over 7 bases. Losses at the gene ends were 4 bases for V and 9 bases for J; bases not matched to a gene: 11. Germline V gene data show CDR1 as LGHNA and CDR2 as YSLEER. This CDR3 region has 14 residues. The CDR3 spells CASSRRQGIVKAFF. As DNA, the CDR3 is TGCGCCAGCAGCCGCCGACAGGGAATAGTAAAAGCTTTCTTT.

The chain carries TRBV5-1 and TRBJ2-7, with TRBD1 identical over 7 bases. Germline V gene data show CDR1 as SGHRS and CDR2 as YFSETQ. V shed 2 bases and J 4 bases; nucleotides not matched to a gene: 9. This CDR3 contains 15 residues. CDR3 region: CASSLSQGQNYEQYF. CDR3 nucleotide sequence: TGCGCCAGCAGCTTATCCCAGGGACAGAATTACGAGCAGTACTTC.

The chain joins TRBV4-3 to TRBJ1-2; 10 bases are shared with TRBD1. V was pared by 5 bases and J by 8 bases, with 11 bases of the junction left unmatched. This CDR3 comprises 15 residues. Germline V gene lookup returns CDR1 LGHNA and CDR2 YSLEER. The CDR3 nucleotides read TGCGCCAGCAGCGTTTCAACCGGGACAGGGGTCGGCTACACCTTC. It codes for CASSVSTGTGVGYTF.

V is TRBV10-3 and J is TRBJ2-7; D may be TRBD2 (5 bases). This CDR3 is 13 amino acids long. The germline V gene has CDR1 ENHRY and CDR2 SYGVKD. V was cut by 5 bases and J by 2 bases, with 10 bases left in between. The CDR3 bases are TGTGCCATCAGTCGGGAAAGAACCTACGAGCAGTACTTC. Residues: CAISRERTYEQYF.

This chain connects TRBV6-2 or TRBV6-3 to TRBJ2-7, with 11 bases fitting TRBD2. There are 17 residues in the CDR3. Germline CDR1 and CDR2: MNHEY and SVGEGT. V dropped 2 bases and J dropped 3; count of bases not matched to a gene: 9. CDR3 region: CASSYVPGLAAYYEQYF. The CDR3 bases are TGTGCCAGCAGTTACGTCCCGGGACTAGCGGCTTACTACGAGCAGTACTTC.

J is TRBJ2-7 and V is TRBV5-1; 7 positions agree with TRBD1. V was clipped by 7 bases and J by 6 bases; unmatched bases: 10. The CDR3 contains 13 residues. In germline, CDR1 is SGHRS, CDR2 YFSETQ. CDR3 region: CASGWTGLGEQYF. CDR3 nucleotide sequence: TGCGCCAGCGGATGGACAGGACTGGGCGAGCAGTACTTC.

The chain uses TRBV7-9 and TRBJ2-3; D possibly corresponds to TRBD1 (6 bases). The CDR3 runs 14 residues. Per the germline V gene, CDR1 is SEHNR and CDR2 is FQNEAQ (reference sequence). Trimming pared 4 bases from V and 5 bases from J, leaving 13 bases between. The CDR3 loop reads CASSSSGAGDTQYF. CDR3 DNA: TGTGCCAGCAGCTCTTCAGGGGCGGGAGATACGCAGTATTTT.

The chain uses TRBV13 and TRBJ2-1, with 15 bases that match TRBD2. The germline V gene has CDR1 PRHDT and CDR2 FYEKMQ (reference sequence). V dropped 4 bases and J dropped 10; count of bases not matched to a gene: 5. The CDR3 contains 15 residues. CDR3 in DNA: TGTGCCAGCAGCTCGGGACTAGCGGGAGGTTTGGAGCAGTTCTTC. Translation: CASSSGLAGGLEQFF.

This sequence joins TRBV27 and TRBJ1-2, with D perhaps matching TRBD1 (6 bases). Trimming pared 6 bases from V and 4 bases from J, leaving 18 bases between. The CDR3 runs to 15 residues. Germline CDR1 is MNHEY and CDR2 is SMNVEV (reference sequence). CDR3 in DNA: TGTGCCAGCAGCTTTTTATCGCAGGGGACCTATGGCTACACCTTC. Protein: CASSFLSQGTYGYTF.

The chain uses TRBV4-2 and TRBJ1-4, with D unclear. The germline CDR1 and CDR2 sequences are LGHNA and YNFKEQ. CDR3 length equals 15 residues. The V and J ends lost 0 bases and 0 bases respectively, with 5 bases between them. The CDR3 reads CASSQDLTTNEKLFF. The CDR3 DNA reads TGTGCCAGCAGCCAAGATCTTACAACTAATGAAAAACTGTTTTTT.

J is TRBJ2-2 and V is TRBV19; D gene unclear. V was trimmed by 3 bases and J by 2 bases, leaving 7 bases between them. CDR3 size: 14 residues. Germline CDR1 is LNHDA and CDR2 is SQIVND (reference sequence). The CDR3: CASSIILNTGELFF. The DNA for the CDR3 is TGTGCCAGTAGTATTATCCTCAACACCGGGGAGCTGTTTTTT. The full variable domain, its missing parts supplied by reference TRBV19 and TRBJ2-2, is DGGITQSPKYLFRKEGQNVTLSCEQNLNHDAMYWYRQDPGQGLRLIYYSQIVNDFQKGDIAEGYSVSREKKESFPLTVTSAQKNPTAFYLCASSIILNTGELFFGEGSRLTVL.